One TCR beta chain is described in this entry. Its target is not known. The sample comes from a study of T cell responses to AZD1222 COVID-19 vaccine. General observations from the study: Spike-wide vaccine-associated CD4 TCRs dominated at 160-218 and 743-854. The donor cohort was predominantly white British with a female majority, and clonal diversity may have been underestimated.

Sequencing was performed with immunoSEQ multiplex PCR; in TCRdb, only in-frame clones are kept and a portion is missing. This sample has 90,000 to 150,000 clones, with around 90% found just once. The material sequenced was peripheral blood, taken on day 0 of AZD1222 vaccination. The receptor's source is an adult in good health.

The CDR3 DNA reads as TGTGCCAGCTGCCGACAGGGGGCTAACTATGGCTACACCTTC. Protein sequence: CASCRQGANYGYTF. This chain uses TRBV28 with TRBJ1-2; 9 nucleotides agree with TRBD1. The CDR3 has 14 residues. The germline CDR1 and CDR2 sequences are MDHEN and SYDVKM. V dropped 8 bases and J dropped 0; count of bases not matched to a gene: 4.